This T cell receptor (beta chain) derives from a study of neoadjuvant anti-PD-1 for oral cavity cancer. The overall study: Patients without progression received a fourth nivolumab dose around day 43, then surgical resection on days 50-56.

The time point denotes: after neoadjuvant nivolumab, at surgical resection. Stage II-IVA oral cavity squamous cell carcinoma was new and untreated by systemic or radiation therapy. CDR3 size: 14 residues. V trimming: 2 bases; J trimming: 5 bases; junction bases outside the gene matches: 6. Germline CDR1 MDHEN, CDR2 SYDVKM. This clone appeared many times. Antigen unknown. Study-level results: TCR analyses covered only a few patients per response group. Pretreatment Treg/Th17 ratio correlated inversely with post-treatment tumor clonality.

Data came from immunoSEQ multiplex PCR; TCRdb stores just in-frame clones and leaves some out. The sample carries roughly 25,000 clones, under 30% recorded once. The TCR was taken from a person aged 35-80 years with oral cavity squamous cell carcinoma. The material was tumor tissue, obtained after nivolumab (anti-PD-1) treatment. The chain uses TRBV28 and TRBJ2-7, with TRBD2 identical over 7 bases. The chain's CDR3 is CASSLLAGANEQYF. The CDR3 nucleotides are TGTGCCAGCAGTTTACTCGCGGGAGCGAACGAGCAGTACTTC.